This T cell receptor (beta chain) came from a study of shared clonotypes between healthy human individuals. As for the study in general: CD4 naive and memory got three plates each, CD8 naive two, CD8 memory one. General observations from the study: Only blood was sampled; tissue repertoires likely differ. In general, naive subsets displayed greater estimated richness than memory subsets did.

Concerning this clone: Its target is not known.

Germline trimming cut 7 bases from V and 12 bases from J; bases unmatched to any gene: 10. This CDR3 has 13 amino acids. Germline CDR1 and CDR2: MNHNS and SASEGT. This table comes from immunoSEQ multiplex PCR, and its TCRdb copy is limited to in-frame clones, with some not included. The sample yields about 2 million clones, less than 95% seen once. CD8 cells regarded as naive lacked CD45RO, were positively chosen for CCR7, and omitted terminally differentiated effector memory CD45RA+ cells. Every one of the donors was a Caucasian adult that lived in Nashville, Tennessee. The chain is built from TRBV6-1 and TRBJ2-5; 11 positions match TRBD2. This sequence was found in a man younger than 35 in good health. The sequenced sample consisted of naive CD8+ T cells sorted from blood. CDR3 DNA sequence: TGTGCCAGCACCGCCCTAGCGGGGGGATTTGAGTACTTC. Translated: CASTALAGGFEYF.